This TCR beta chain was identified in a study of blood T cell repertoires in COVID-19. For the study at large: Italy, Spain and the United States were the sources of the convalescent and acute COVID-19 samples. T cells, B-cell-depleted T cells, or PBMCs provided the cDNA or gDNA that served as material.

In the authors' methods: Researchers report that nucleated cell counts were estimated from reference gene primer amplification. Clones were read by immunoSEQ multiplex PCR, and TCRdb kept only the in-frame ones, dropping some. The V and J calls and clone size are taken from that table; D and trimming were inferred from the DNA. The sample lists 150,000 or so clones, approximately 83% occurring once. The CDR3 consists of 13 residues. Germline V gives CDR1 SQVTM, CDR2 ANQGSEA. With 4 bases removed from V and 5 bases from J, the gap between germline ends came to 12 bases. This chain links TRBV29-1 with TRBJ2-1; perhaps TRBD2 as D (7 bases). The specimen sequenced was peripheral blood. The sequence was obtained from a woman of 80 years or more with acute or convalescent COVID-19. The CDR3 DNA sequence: TGCAGCGTTGGACGGGGGGCCCACAATGAGCAGTTCTTC. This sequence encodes CSVGRGAHNEQFF.